Presented here are 14 T cell receptor beta chains from one specimen sequenced in a study of OX40 agonist ivuxolimab in advanced cancers. The library was produced with the immunoSEQ multiplex PCR assay. TCRdb obtained this table from immuneACCESS and retained in-frame rearrangements with V and J assigned. These tables miss some clones; where compared with another copy, unresolved V genes account for less than half of the shortfall, and the remainder is unexplained. This sample comprises tens of thousands of clones, about 85% of them detected only once. The ten largest account for approximately 4.6% of the sample. The sequenced sample was CD4+ or CD8+ T cells sorted from blood, obtained in a trial of the OX40 agonist ivuxolimab. Receptors originate from an adult with an advanced solid tumor such as melanoma, head and neck, liver or kidney cancer.

J is TRBJ1-5 and V is TRBV18; 8 bases fit TRBD1. The junction had 7 bases not matched to a gene; V was cut back by 6 bases and J by 6 bases. The germline V gene encodes CDR1 KGHSH and CDR2 LQKENI. The CDR3 consists of 14 residues. This CDR3 reads CASSQQGATQPQHF. The CDR3 region has the DNA TGTGCCAGCTCTCAGCAGGGGGCTACTCAGCCCCAGCATTTT.

The chain links TRBV25-1 to TRBJ1-1, with 7 bases lining up with TRBD1. This CDR3 has 15 amino acids. J was trimmed by 0 bases and V by 4 bases; bases with no gene match: 5. Germline CDR1 MGHDK, CDR2 SYGVNS. The CDR3 nucleotides read TGTGCCAGCAGTGCGGGACAGCTCATGAACACTGAAGCTTTCTTT. Amino acid sequence: CASSAGQLMNTEAFF.

This clone turned up a few times. This chain uses TRBV19 with TRBJ2-3; D unresolved. There are 16 residues in the CDR3. Germline loops: CDR1 LNHDA, CDR2 SQIVND (reference sequence). V lost 0 bases to trimming and J lost 6 bases, with 16 bases between them. Here the CDR3 DNA reads TGTGCCAGTAGTATAGAGCTCCGTCGTGGGTTCGATACGCAGTATTTT. Translating gives CASSIELRRGFDTQYF. The variable domain in full, completed from reference TRBV19 and TRBJ2-3, reads DGGITQSPKYLFRKEGQNVTLSCEQNLNHDAMYWYRQDPGQGLRLIYYSQIVNDFQKGDIAEGYSVSREKKESFPLTVTSAQKNPTAFYLCASSIELRRGFDTQYFGPGTRLTVL.

This clone was detected a few times. One junction end disagrees with the germline gene, perhaps due to a read error. The sample carries other DNA sequences with the same CDR3. The CDR3 sequence is CASSQIDEGYGYTF. Written as DNA, the CDR3 is TGTGCCAGCAGCCAGATAGACGAGGGTTATGGCTACACCTTC. The chain uses TRBV4-1 and TRBJ1-2; no clear D gene. The V gene's germline CDR1 is MGHRA and CDR2 YSYEKL. The CDR3 loop spans 14 amino acids.

V is TRBV7-9 and J is TRBJ1-4; D may be TRBD1 (5 bases). The CDR3 spans 14 residues. Germline loops: CDR1 SEHNR, CDR2 FQNEAQ (reference sequence). V lost 1 base to trimming and J lost 3 bases, with 6 bases between them. The CDR3 region has the DNA TGTGCCAGCAGCTTAGGACAGCCTAATGAAAAACTGTTTTTT. This encodes CASSLGQPNEKLFF.

The chain uses TRBV4-2 and TRBJ2-7, with 8 nucleotides matching TRBD2. Germline assignment: CDR1 LGHNA and CDR2 YNFKEQ. The CDR3 sequence is 12 residues long. V lost 2 bases and J lost 7; bases outside the gene matches: 1. CDR3 protein: CASSQTSGEQYF. CDR3 DNA: TGTGCCAGCAGCCAAACTAGCGGTGAGCAGTACTTC.

The chain recombines TRBV7-9 with TRBJ2-3, with TRBD1 matching over 10 bases. In germline, CDR1 is SEHNR, CDR2 FQNEAQ (reference sequence). This CDR3 contains 15 residues. The junction had 4 bases not matched to a gene; V was cut back by 5 bases and J by 2 bases. CDR3 amino acids: CASSPGQGTTDTQYF. The CDR3 bases are TGTGCCAGCAGCCCGGGACAGGGGACCACAGATACGCAGTATTTT.

The V and J genes are TRBV15 and TRBJ1-2; D gene ambiguous. There are 13 residues in the CDR3. The V end lost 0 bases, the J end lost 4 bases, and 6 bases lay between the germline ends. CDR1 LNHNV and CDR2 YYDKDF come from the germline V gene (reference sequence). CDR3 sequence: CATSRDRIYGYTF. CDR3 DNA sequence: TGTGCCACCAGCAGAGACCGTATCTATGGCTACACCTTC.

The chain couples TRBV5-8 to TRBJ2-7; the D gene is possibly TRBD2 (6 bases). V was trimmed by 2 bases and J by 3 bases, leaving 12 bases between them. The germline gives CDR1 SGHTS, CDR2 YDEGEE. This CDR3 has 14 residues. The CDR3 nucleotides read TGTGCCAGCAGCTTATTGGGAGGAGACTACGAGCAGTACTTC. Amino acids: CASSLLGGDYEQYF.

The gene calls are TRBV29-1 and TRBJ1-1; tentative D call: TRBD1 (5 bases). V was trimmed by 6 bases and J by 0 bases, leaving 8 bases between them. Per germline, CDR1 SQVTM and CDR2 ANQGSEA. The CDR3 sequence is 12 residues long. The DNA of the CDR3 is TGCAGCGTATGCAGGGTGAACACTGAAGCTTTCTTT. Its protein product is CSVCRVNTEAFF. Variable domain in full (rest from reference TRBV29-1 and TRBJ1-1): SAVISQKPSRDICQRGTSLTIQCQVDSQVTMMFWYRQQPGQSLTLIATANQGSEATYESGFVIDKFPISRPNLTFSTLTVSNMSPEDSSIYLCSVCRVNTEAFFGQGTRLTVV.

The chain employs TRBV5-4 and TRBJ2-3, with 8 bases aligning to TRBD2. This CDR3 contains 16 residues. Unmatched junction bases numbered 11, after V lost 4 bases and J lost 4 bases. Looked up from germline, CDR1 is SGHNT and CDR2 is YYREEE (reference sequence). CDR3 in amino acids: CASSRPGGNLSDTQYF. Here the CDR3 DNA reads TGTGCCAGCAGCCGACCGGGGGGGAATCTTTCAGATACGCAGTATTTT.

This clone occurred once. The chain joins TRBV19 to TRBJ2-2; D is possibly TRBD2 (6 bases). Between the trimmed V and J ends, which lost 6 bases and 7 bases, there was a span of 12 bases. The CDR3 consists of 13 residues. Germline CDR1 and CDR2: LNHDA and SQIVND (reference sequence). CDR3 coding DNA: TGTGCCAGTAGCCCGGAGGGGTACGGGGAGCTGTTTTTT. Translating it yields CASSPEGYGELFF.

The J gene is TRBJ2-7, the V gene TRBV7-1; 8 nucleotides line up with TRBD2. TRBV7-1 is noted as an ORF with a role that remains uncertain. The CDR3 length is 12 residues. The V and J ends lost 3 bases and 7 bases, in that order; junction bases with no gene match: 2. As DNA, the CDR3 is TGTGCCAGCAGCTCCCGACTAGCGGAGCAGTACTTC. Amino acids: CASSSRLAEQYF.

V gene TRBV6-4 combines with J gene TRBJ2-1; D may be TRBD2 (6 bases). Germline CDR1 MRHNA, CDR2 SNTAGT. Trimming pared 2 bases from V and 4 bases from J, leaving 12 bases between. The CDR3 is 15 amino acids. The CDR3 sequence is CASSDGGTTYNEQFF. CDR3 nucleotides: TGTGCCAGCAGTGACGGGGGGACGACTTACAATGAGCAGTTCTTC.